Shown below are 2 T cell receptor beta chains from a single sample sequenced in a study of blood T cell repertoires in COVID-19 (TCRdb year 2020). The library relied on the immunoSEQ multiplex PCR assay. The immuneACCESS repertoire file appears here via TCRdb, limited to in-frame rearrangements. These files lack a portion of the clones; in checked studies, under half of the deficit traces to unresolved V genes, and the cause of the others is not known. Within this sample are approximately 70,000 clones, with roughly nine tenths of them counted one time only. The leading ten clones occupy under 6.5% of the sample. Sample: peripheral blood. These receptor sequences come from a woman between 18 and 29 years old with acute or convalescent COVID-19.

CDR3 in DNA: TGTGCCAGCAGCCGGGGACAGGGATATGGCTACACCTTC. This encodes CASSRGQGYGYTF. The gene calls are TRBV7-8 and TRBJ1-2, with 9 bases matching TRBD1. V shed 5 bases and J 5 bases; nucleotides not matched to a gene: 3. CDR3 length: 13 residues. Per the germline V gene, CDR1 is SGHVS and CDR2 is FQNEAQ.

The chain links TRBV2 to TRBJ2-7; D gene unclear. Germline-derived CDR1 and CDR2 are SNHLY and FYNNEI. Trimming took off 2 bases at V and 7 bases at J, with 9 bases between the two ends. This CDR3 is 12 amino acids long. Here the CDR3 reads CASSEFQVEQYF. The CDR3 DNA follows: TGTGCCAGCAGTGAATTCCAGGTTGAGCAGTACTTC.